This T cell receptor beta chain was documented in a study of post-analysis software for immune sequencing data. Study details: Progressive-relapsing, secondary progressive and relapsing-remitting multiple sclerosis were among the disease courses included. Study-level results: Those with multiple sclerosis, the patient group, showed significantly lower normalized Chao1 diversity than controls. Included in a set of several TRBV segments more frequent in patients than controls were TRBV5-6, TRBV5-1 and TRBV20-1. By F measure, samples from a shared preparation batch strongly co-clustered.

As to this clonotype: As yet, its antigen is unknown.

The CDR3 is 14 amino acids. The V end was cut by 3 bases, the J end by 0 bases, with 9 bases between. Germline V gene data show CDR1 as SGHAT and CDR2 as FQDESV (reference sequence). cDNA libraries of TCR beta carried unique molecular identifiers. Some 500,000 cDNA molecules were obtained per 1 to 10 million input T cells. TCRdb reprocessed the PCR reads via MiXCR and lists one record per CDR3 protein. The sample holds about 460,000 distinct CDR3 sequences, over 35% seen once. V usage is TRBV11-1 and J usage is TRBJ2-7, with TRBD1 as a possible D gene (5 bases). The specimen was blood. The sequence derives from a girl aged 10 to 17 with multiple sclerosis. Here the CDR3 DNA reads TGTGCCAGCAGCTTTGGGGCCGACTCCTACGAGCAGTACTTC. It translates to CASSFGADSYEQYF.